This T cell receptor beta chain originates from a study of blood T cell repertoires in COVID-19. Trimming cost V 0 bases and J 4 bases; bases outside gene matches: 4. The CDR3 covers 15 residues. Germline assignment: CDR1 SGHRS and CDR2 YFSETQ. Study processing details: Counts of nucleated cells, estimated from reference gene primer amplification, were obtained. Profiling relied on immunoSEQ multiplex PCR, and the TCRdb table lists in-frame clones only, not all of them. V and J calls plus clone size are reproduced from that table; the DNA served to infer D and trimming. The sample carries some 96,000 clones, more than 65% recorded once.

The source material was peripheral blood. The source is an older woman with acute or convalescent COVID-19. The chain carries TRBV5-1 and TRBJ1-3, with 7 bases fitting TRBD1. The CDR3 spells CASSLGGTAGNTIYF. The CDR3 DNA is TGCGCCAGCAGCTTGGGAGGGACAGCGGGAAACACCATATATTTT.